The subject of this entry is one TCR beta chain. The antigen is not known. This entry belongs to a study of cytomegalovirus exposure and HLA in healthy donors. Across the whole study: Among the approximately 370 donors who were genotyped, 81% fell in the genetic ancestry cluster that is associated with self-reported Caucasian donors. Findings and caveats of the study: The authors later found HLA-associated TCR beta chains more clonally expanded than equally common others.

The study ran its PCR with 60 Vbeta and 13 Jbeta primers. Sequenced by immunoSEQ multiplex PCR; TCRdb stores in-frame clones only, minus some. This table holds some 200,000 clones, around 85% found once. The germline gives CDR1 SGHVS, CDR2 FNYEAQ. CDR3 size: 15 residues. Sequencing input: PBMCs. This clonotype originated in a man aged 50-60 years in good health and CMV-seronegative. The chain has TRBV7-6 and TRBJ2-5; 10 nucleotides line up with TRBD1. The J call is doubtful: the DNA matches TRBJ2-7 better. CDR3 in amino acids: CASSQTGGPAYEQYF. CDR3 sequence (DNA): TGTGCCAGCAGCCAGACAGGGGGCCCCGCCTACGAGCAGTACTTC.